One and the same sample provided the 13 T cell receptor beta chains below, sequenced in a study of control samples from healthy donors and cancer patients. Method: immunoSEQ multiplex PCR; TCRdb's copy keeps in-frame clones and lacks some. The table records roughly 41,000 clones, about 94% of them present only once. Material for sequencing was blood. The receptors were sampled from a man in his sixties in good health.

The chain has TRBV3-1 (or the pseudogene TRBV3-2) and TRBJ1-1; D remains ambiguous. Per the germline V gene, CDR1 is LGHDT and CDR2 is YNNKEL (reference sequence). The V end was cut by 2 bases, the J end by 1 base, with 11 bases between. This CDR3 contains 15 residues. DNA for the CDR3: TGTGCCAGCAGCCAACTCGGTCTTTGGAACACTGAAGCTTTCTTT. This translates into CASSQLGLWNTEAFF.

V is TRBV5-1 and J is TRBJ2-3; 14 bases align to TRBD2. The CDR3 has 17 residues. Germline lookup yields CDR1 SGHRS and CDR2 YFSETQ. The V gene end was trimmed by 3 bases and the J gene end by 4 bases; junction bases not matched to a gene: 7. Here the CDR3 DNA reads TGCGCCAGCAGCTGGGGACTAGCGGGAGTCATTGCAGATACGCAGTATTTT. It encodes CASSWGLAGVIADTQYF.

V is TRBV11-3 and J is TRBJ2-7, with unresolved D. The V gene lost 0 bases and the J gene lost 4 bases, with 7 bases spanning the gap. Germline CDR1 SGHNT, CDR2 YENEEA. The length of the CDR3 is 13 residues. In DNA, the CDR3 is TGTGCCAGCAGCTTAGATGGTGGGTACGAGCAGTACTTC. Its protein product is CASSLDGGYEQYF.

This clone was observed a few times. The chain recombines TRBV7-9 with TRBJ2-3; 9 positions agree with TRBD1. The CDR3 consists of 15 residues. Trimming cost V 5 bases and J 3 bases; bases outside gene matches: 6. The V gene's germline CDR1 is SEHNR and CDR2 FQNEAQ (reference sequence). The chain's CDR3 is CASSLGGQGTDTQYF. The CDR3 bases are TGTGCCAGCAGCCTAGGGGGACAGGGTACAGATACGCAGTATTTT. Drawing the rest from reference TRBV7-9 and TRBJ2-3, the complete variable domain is DTGVSQNPRHKITKRGQNVTFRCDPISEHNRLYWYRQTLGQGPEFLTYFQNEAQLEKSRLLSDRFSAERPKGSFSTLEIQRTEQGDSAMYLCASSLGGQGTDTQYFGPGTRLTVL.

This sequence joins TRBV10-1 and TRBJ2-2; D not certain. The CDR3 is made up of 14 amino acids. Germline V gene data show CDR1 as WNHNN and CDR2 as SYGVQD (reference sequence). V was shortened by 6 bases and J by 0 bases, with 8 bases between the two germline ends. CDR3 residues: CASRVSANTGELFF. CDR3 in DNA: TGCGCCAGCAGGGTGTCGGCGAACACCGGGGAGCTGTTTTTT.

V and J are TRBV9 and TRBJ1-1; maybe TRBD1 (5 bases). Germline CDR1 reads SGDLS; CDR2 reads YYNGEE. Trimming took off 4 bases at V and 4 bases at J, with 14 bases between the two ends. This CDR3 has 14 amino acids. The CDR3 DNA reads TGTGCCAGCAGCCTTGGGTATGGGACCACTGAAGCTTTCTTT. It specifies CASSLGYGTTEAFF.

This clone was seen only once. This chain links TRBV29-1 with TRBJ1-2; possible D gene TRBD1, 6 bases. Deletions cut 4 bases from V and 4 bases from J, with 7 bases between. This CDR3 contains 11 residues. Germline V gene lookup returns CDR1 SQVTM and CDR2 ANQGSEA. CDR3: CSVGTVYGYTF. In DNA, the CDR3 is TGCAGCGTTGGGACAGTCTATGGCTACACCTTC.

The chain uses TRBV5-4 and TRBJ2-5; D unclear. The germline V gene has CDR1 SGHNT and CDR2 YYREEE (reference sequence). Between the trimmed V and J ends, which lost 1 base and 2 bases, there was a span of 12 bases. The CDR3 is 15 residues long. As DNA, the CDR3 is TGTGCCAGCAGCTTGATGGCGGCCATTCAAGAGACCCAGTACTTC. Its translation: CASSLMAAIQETQYF.

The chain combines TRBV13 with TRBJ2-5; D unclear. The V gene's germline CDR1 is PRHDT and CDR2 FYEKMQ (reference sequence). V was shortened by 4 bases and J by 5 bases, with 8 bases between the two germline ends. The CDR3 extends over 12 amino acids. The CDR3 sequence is CASSSHRETQYF. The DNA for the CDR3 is TGTGCCAGCAGCTCCCACCGGGAGACCCAGTACTTC. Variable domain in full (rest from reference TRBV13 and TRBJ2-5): AAGVIQSPRHLIKEKRETATLKCYPIPRHDTVYWYQQGPGQDPQFLISFYEKMQSDKGSIPDRFSAQQFSDYHSELNMSSLELGDSALYFCASSSHRETQYFGPGTRLLVL.

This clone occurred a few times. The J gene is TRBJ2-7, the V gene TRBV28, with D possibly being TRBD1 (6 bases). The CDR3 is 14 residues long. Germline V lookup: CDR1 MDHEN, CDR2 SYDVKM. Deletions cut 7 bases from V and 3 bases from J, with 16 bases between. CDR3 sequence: CASNRQVFDYEQYF. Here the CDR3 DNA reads TGTGCCAGCAATAGACAGGTCTTTGACTACGAGCAGTACTTC.

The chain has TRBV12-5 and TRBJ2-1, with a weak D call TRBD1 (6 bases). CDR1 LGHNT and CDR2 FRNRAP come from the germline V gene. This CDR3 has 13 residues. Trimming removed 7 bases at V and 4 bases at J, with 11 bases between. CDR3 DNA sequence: TGTGCTAGTGCCAGGGGCGGATACAATGAGCAGTTCTTC. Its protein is CASARGGYNEQFF.

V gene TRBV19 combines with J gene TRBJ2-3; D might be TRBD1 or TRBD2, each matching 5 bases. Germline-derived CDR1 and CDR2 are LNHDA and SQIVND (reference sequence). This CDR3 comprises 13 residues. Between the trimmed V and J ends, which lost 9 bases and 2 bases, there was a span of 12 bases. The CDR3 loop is CASRRGATDTQYF. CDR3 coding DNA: TGTGCCAGCCGACGAGGGGCCACAGATACGCAGTATTTT.

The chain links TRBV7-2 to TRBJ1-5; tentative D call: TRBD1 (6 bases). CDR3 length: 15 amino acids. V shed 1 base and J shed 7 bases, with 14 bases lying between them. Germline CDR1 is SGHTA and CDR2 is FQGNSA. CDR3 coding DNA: TGTGCCAGCAGCTTAGATTACAGGGAAACGCAGCCCCAGCATTTT. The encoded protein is CASSLDYRETQPQHF.